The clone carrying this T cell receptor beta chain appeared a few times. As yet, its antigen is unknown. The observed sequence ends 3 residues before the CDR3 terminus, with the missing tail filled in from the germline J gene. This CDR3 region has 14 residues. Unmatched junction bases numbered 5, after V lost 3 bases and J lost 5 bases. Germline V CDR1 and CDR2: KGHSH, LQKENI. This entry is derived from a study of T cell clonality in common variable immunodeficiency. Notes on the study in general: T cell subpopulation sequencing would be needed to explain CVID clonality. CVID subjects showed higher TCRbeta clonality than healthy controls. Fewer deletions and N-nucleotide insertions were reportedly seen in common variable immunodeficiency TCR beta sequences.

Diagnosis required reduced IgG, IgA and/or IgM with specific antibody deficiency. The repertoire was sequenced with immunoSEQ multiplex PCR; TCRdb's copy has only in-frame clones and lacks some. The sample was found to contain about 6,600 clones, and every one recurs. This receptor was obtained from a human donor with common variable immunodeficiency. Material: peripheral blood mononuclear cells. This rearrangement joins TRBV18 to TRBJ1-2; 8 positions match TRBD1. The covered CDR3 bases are TGTGCCAGCTCACCGTCGACAGGGGAGTATGGC. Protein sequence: CASSPSTGEYG. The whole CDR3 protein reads CASSPSTGEYGYTF.